The T cell receptor (beta chain) described here comes from a study of monozygotic twins with inflammatory bowel disease. Using the 5' RACE reads, TCRdb records one entry per CDR3 protein without DNA. Recorded for this sample: some 300,000 distinct CDR3 sequences. The CDR3 runs to 15 residues. The germline V gene has CDR1 SGHRS and CDR2 YFSETQ. The source is a human donor with ulcerative colitis or Crohn's disease, or a healthy co-twin of an affected twin (not recorded which). The chain has TRBV5-1 and TRBJ2-7. The sequenced sample was blood. The CDR3 loop reads CASSRDTVTVYEQYF.